This TCR beta chain was sequenced in a study of CD8+ T cells in alopecia areata. The wider study: Treated patients were dosed with oral tofacitinib, taking 5 to 10 mg twice daily.

Extracted from the samples, RNA was reverse transcribed into cDNA to serve as the sequencing template. Generated by immunoSEQ multiplex PCR, the TCRdb table keeps only in-frame clones and is missing some. The sample lists 200,000 to 250,000 clones, roughly 57% occurring once. V lost 4 bases to trimming and J lost 0 bases, with 16 bases between them. This CDR3 contains 16 residues. The V gene's germline CDR1 is SQVTM and CDR2 ANQGSEA. Comment on this clone: Antigen unknown.

The researchers isolated CD4+ and CD8+ T cells from PBMCs by sorting. General study results and limits: Clarity of TCR sharing across patients fell short of that in mice, possibly HLA-related.

The TCR was taken from a human donor with alopecia areata. The rearrangement uses TRBV29-1 and TRBJ1-5; D perhaps matches TRBD1 (6 bases). Sequencing was performed on CD4+ T cells sorted from blood, taken at week 0. This CDR3 is CSVGVLGGDSNQPQHF. CDR3 bases: TGCAGCGTTGGGGTTTTAGGGGGAGATAGCAATCAGCCCCAGCATTTT.